The subject of this entry is one TCR beta chain. These data originate in a study of shared clonotypes between healthy human individuals. Libraries were prepared by immunoSEQ multiplex PCR; TCRdb keeps only in-frame clonotypes and omits some of them. The data contain 600,000 to 750,000 clones, roughly 72% of them singletons. The source material was memory CD4+ T cells sorted from blood. Subset of the sample: CD45RA-negative fraction. The source is a young woman in good health.

Written as DNA, the CDR3 is TGCGCCAGCAGCTGGGCCGTGGTGAGCACAGATACGCAGTATTTT. The encoded protein is CASSWAVVSTDTQYF. This rearrangement joins TRBV5-1 to TRBJ2-3; D ambiguous. Trimming took off 3 bases at V and 0 bases at J, with 11 bases between the two ends. Germline lookup yields CDR1 SGHRS and CDR2 YFSETQ. This CDR3 is 15 amino acids long.